The 7 T cell receptor beta chains in this list originate from one sample, sequenced in a study of molecular identifiers for immune sequencing clone quantification. From the PCR reads, TCRdb called clonotypes with MiXCR, one entry per CDR3 protein. Of some 13,000 distinct CDR3 sequences listed, approximately 15% are singletons. Material: naive CD8+ T cells from blood, with Jurkat cell RNA spiked in. Regarding subset: FACS-sorted CD8+CD4-CCR7+CD45RA+ naive T cells. These receptors originate from a human donor in good health. Some libraries in this study had Jurkat cell RNA spiked in.

The table lists this clonotype with a few counts. The chain combines TRBV9 with TRBJ2-7, with 9 bases matching TRBD2. Looked up from germline, CDR1 is SGDLS and CDR2 is YYNGEE. V trimming: 2 bases; J trimming: 4 bases; junction bases outside the gene matches: 4. The CDR3 spans 14 residues. CDR3 nucleotide sequence: TGTGCCAGCAGCGTTAGCGGGAGTGGTTACGAGCAGTACTTC. Amino acids: CASSVSGSGYEQYF.

This clonotype has a count of ten or more. The chain has TRBV19 and TRBJ2-3; D remains ambiguous. The CDR3 has 10 amino acids. V lost 8 bases and J lost 5, with 5 bases in between. Looked up from germline, CDR1 is LNHDA and CDR2 is SQIVND (reference sequence). Here the CDR3 reads CASGVDTQYF. The CDR3 bases are TGTGCCAGTGGCGTAGATACGCAGTATTTT.

This clonotype was detected ten times or more. The chain uses TRBV7-8 and TRBJ1-1, with 8 bases lining up with TRBD1. Germline V CDR1 and CDR2: SGHVS, FQNEAQ. The length of the CDR3 is 16 residues. The V and J ends lost 5 bases and 5 bases, in that order; junction bases with no gene match: 13. CDR3 bases: TGTGCCAGCAGCAAGGGACAGGTGGGCCCCACAACTGAAGCTTTCTTT. Protein sequence: CASSKGQVGPTTEAFF.

As concerns this clonotype: This sequence may be a read error, since a much larger clone differs from it by one base. The CDR3 reads CAGSGGGSDTQYF. The CDR3 nucleotides are TGTGCCGGCAGCGGAGGTGGGTCAGATACGCAGTATTTT. This chain joins TRBV7-6 and TRBJ2-3; tentative D call: TRBD2 (5 bases). The CDR3 has 13 amino acids. Germline CDR1 reads SGHVS; CDR2 reads FNYEAQ. Complete variable domain (other parts from reference TRBV7-6 and TRBJ2-3): GAGVSQSPRYKVTKRGQDVALRCDPISGHVSLYWYRQALGQGPEFLTYFNYEAQQDKSGLPNDRFSAERPEGSISTLTIQRTEQRDSAMYRCAGSGGGSDTQYFGPGTRLTVL.

This clonotype was seen more than once but under ten times. The chain uses TRBV27 and TRBJ2-2; D uncertain. Trimming cost V 0 bases and J 1 base, with 6 bases left between them. This CDR3 is 15 amino acids long. CDR1 MNHEY and CDR2 SMNVEV come from the germline V gene (reference sequence). CDR3 region: CASSLSPENTGELFF. The DNA for the CDR3 is TGTGCCAGCAGTTTATCTCCGGAGAACACCGGGGAGCTGTTTTTT.

Notes on this clonotype: At one boundary the junction diverges from the germline segment, which might be a read error. The V call is TRBV7-9, the J call TRBJ2-2; no definite D call. Germline-derived CDR1 and CDR2 are SEHNR and FQNEAQ (reference sequence). This CDR3 contains 14 residues. CDR3 residues: CASSFTENTEELFF. The CDR3 DNA follows: TGCGCCAGCAGCTTCACCGAAAACACCGAGGAGCTGTTTTTT. The whole variable domain, filled in from reference TRBV7-9 and TRBJ2-2, reads DTGVSQNPRHKITKRGQNVTFRCDPISEHNRLYWYRQTLGQGPEFLTYFQNEAQLEKSRLLSDRFSAERPKGSFSTLEIQRTEQGDSAMYLCASSFTENTEELFFGEGSRLTVL.

This clonotype appeared many times. The chain combines TRBV27 with TRBJ2-7; a weak D match, TRBD2 (6 bases). The ends were cut back, 4 bases at V and 5 bases at J, with 6 bases in the middle. Germline assignment: CDR1 MNHEY and CDR2 SMNVEV (reference sequence). This CDR3 spans 11 amino acids. The CDR3 coding sequence is TGTGCCAGCAGTTCGGGGGACGAGCAGTACTTC. Translated: CASSSGDEQYF.